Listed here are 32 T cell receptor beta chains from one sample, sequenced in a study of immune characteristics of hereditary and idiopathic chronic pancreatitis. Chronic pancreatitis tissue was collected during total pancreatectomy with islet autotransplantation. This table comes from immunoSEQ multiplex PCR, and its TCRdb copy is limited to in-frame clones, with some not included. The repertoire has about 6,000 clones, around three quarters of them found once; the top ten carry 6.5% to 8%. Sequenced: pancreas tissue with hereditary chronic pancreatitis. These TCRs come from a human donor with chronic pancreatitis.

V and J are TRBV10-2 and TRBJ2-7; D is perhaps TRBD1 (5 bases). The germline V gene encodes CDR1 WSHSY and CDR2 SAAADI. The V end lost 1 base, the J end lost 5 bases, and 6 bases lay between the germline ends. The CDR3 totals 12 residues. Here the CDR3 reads CASSELGDEQYF. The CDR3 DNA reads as TGCGCCAGCAGTGAGTTAGGGGACGAGCAGTACTTC.

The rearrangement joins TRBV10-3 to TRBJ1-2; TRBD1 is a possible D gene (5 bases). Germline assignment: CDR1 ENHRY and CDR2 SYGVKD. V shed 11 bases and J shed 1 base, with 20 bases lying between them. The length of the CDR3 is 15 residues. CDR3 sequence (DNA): TGTGCCGCCAGGCCCGGGGCCAGAGGTAACTATGGCTACACCTTC. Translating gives CAARPGARGNYGYTF.

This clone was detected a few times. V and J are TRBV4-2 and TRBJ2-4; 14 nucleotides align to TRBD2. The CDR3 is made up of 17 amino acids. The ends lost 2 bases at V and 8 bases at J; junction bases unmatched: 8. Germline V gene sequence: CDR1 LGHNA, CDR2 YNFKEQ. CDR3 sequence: CASSQSPTSGGADIQYF. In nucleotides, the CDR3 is TGTGCCAGCAGCCAAAGCCCGACTAGCGGGGGGGCGGACATTCAGTACTTC.

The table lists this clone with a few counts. In DNA, the CDR3 is TGTGCCAGCAGTTTATCAGGGGCAGAAGAGACCCAGTACTTC. It codes for CASSLSGAEETQYF. V usage is TRBV27 and J usage is TRBJ2-5; TRBD1 might be the D (5 bases). V shed 0 bases and J shed 3 bases, with 8 bases lying between them. CDR1 is MNHEY, CDR2 SMNVEV, per germline (reference sequence). The CDR3 is made up of 14 amino acids.

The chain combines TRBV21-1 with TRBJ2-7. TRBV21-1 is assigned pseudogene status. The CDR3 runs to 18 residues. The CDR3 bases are TGTGCCAGCAGCAAGGTATCCCGGGCAGGCCCTAGGTCCTACGAGCAGTACTTC. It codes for CASSKVSRAGPRSYEQYF.

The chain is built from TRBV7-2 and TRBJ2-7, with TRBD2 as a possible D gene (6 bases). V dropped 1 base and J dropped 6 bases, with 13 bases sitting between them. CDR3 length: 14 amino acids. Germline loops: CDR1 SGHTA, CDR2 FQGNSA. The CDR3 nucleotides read TGTGCCAGCAGCTTAGGACTAGAGAAGATCGAGCAGTACTTC. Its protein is CASSLGLEKIEQYF. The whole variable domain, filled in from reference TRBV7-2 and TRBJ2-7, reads GAGVSQSPSNKVTEKGKDVELRCDPISGHTALYWYRQSLGQGLEFLIYFQGNSAPDKSGLPSDRFSAERTGGSVSTLTIQRTQQEDSAVYLCASSLGLEKIEQYFGPGTRLTVT.

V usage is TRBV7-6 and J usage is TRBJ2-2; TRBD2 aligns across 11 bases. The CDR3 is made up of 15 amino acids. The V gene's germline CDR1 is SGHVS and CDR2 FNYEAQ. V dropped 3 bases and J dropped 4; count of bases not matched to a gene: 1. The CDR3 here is CASSFGLAGTGELFF. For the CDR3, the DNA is TGTGCCAGCAGCTTCGGACTAGCGGGCACCGGGGAGCTGTTTTTT.

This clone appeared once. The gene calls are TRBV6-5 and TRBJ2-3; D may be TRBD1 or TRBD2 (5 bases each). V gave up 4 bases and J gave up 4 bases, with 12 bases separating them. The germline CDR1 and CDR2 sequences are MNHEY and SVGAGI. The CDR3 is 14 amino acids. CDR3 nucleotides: TGTGCCAGCAGTTTCGGCCTGGGGGCAGATACGCAGTATTTT. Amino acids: CASSFGLGADTQYF.

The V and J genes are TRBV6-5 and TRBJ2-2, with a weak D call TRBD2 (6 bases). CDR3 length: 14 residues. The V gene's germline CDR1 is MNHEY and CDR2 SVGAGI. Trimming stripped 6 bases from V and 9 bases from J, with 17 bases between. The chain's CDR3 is CASRKEWGVRELFF. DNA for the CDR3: TGTGCCAGCAGAAAAGAGTGGGGGGTGAGGGAGCTGTTTTTT.

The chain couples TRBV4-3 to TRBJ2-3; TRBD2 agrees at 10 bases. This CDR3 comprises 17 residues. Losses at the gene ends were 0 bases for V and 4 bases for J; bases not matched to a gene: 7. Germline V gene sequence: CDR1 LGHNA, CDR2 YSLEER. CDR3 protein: CASSQDRSGGDADTQYF. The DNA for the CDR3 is TGCGCCAGCAGCCAAGATAGGAGCGGGGGGGACGCAGATACGCAGTATTTT.

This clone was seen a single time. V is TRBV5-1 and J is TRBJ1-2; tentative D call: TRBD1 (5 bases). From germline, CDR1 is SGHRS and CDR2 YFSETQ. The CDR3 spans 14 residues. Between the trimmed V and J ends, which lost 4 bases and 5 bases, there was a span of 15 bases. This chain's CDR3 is CASSLEGVRYGYTF. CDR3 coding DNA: TGCGCCAGCAGCCTCGAAGGGGTCCGTTATGGCTACACCTTC. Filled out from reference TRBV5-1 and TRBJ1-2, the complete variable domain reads KAGVTQTPRYLIKTRGQQVTLSCSPISGHRSVSWYQQTPGQGLQFLFEYFSETQRNKGNFPGRFSGRQFSNSRSEMNVSTLELGDSALYLCASSLEGVRYGYTFGSGTRLTVV.

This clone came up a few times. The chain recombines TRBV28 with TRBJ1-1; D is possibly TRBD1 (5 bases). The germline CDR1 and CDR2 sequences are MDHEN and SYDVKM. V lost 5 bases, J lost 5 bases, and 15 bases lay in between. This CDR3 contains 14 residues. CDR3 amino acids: CASSPPRGWTEAFF. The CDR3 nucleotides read TGTGCCAGCAGTCCCCCCCGGGGGTGGACTGAAGCTTTCTTT.

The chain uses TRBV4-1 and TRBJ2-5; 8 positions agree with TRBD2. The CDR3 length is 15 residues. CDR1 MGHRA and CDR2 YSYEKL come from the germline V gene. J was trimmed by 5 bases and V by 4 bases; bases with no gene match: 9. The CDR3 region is CASSPIRGGGETQYF. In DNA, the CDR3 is TGCGCCAGCAGCCCTATACGGGGGGGCGGGGAGACCCAGTACTTC.

The CDR3 DNA reads TGTGCCAGCAGCACCGGTGAGGACACTGAAGCTTTCTTT. It is translated as CASSTGEDTEAFF. V gene TRBV12-3 or TRBV12-4 combines with J gene TRBJ1-1; D not certain. This CDR3 comprises 13 residues. Trimming cost V 6 bases and J 3 bases, with 11 bases left between them.

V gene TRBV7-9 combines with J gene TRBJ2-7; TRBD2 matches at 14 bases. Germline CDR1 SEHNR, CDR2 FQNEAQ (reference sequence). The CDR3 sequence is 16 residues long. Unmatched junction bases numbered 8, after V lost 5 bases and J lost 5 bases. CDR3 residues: CASSAGLAGVLNEQYF. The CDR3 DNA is TGTGCCAGCAGCGCGGGACTAGCGGGGGTGTTGAACGAGCAGTACTTC.

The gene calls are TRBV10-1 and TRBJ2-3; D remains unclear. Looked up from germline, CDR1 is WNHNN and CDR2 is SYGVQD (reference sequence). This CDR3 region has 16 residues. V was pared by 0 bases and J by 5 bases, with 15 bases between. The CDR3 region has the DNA TGCGCCAGCAGTGAGTCGGACGTATCCAGACGAGATACGCAGTATTTT. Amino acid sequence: CASSESDVSRRDTQYF.

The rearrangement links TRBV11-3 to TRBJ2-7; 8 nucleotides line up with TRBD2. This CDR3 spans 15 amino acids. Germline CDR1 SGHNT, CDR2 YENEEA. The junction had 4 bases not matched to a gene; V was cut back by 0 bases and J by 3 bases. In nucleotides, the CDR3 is TGTGCCAGCAGCTTAGATAGTAGCGGGGACTACGAGCAGTACTTC. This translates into CASSLDSSGDYEQYF.

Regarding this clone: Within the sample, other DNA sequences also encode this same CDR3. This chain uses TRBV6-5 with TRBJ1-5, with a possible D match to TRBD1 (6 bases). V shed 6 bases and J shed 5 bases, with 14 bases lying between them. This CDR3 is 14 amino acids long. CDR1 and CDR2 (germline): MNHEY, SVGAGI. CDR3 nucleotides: TGTGCCAGCAGCCTCGGACAGTCTGATCAGCCCCAGCATTTT. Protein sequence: CASSLGQSDQPQHF.

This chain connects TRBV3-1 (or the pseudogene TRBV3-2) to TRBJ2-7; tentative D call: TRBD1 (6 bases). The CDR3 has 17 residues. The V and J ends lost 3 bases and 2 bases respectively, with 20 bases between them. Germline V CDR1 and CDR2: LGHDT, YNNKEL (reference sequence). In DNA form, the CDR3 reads TGTGCCAGCAGCCAGGAGACAGGAAAATTCTTGCCCTACGAGCAGTACGTC. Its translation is CASSQETGKFLPYEQYV.

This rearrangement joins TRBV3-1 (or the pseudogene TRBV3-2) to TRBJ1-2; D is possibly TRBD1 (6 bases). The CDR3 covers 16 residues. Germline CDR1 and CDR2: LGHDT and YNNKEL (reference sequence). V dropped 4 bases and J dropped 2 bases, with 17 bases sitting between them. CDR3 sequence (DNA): TGTGCCAGCAGCCCCTTAAGACAGGTTTGGAACTATGGCTACACCTTC. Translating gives CASSPLRQVWNYGYTF.

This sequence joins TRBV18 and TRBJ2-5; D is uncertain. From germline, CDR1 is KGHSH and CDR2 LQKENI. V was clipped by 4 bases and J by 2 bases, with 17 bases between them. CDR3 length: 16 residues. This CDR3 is CASSRNGAGAQETQYF. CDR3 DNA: TGTGCCAGCTCACGGAATGGTGCCGGAGCACAAGAGACCCAGTACTTC.

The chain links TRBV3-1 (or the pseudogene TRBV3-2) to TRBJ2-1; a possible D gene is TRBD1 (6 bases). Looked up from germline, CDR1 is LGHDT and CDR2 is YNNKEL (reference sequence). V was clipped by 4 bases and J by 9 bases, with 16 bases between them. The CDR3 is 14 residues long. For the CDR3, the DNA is TGTGCCAGCAGCCCCTCAAACAGGGCCGGTGAGCAGTTCTTC. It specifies CASSPSNRAGEQFF.

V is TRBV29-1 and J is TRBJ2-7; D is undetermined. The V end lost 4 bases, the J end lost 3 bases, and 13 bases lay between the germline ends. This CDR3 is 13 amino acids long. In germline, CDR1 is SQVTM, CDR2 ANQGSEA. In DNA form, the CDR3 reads TGCAGCGTTGTGGCGGATCGAAACTACGAGCAGTACTTC. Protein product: CSVVADRNYEQYF.

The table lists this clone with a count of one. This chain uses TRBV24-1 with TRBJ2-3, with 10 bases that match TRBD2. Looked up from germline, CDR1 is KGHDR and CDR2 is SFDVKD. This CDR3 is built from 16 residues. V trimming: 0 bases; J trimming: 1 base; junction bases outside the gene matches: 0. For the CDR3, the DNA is TGTGCCACCAGTGATTTGACTAGCGGGGGCACAGATACGCAGTATTTT. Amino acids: CATSDLTSGGTDTQYF.

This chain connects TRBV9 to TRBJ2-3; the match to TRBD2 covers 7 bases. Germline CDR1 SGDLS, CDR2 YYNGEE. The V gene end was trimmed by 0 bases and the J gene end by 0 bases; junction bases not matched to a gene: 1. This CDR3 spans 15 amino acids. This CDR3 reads CASSVGRGSTDTQYF. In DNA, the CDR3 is TGTGCCAGCAGCGTAGGGCGGGGGAGCACAGATACGCAGTATTTT. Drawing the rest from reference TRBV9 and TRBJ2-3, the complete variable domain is DSGVTQTPKHLITATGQRVTLRCSPRSGDLSVYWYQQSLDQGLQFLIQYYNGEERAKGNILERFSAQQFPDLHSELNLSSLELGDSALYFCASSVGRGSTDTQYFGPGTRLTVL.

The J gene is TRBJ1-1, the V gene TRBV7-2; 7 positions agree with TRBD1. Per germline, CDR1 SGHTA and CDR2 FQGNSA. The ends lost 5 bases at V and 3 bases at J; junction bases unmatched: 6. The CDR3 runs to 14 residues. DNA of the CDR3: TGTGCCAGCAGCCTCAGGGGGGGGGACACTGAAGCTTTCTTT. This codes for CASSLRGGDTEAFF.

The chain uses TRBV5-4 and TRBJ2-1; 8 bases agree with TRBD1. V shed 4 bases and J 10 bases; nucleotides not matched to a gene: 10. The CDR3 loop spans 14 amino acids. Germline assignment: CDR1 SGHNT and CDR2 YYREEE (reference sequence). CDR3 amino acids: CASSPGQDPLEQFF. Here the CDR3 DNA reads TGTGCCAGCAGCCCGGGACAGGACCCCCTCGAGCAGTTCTTC.

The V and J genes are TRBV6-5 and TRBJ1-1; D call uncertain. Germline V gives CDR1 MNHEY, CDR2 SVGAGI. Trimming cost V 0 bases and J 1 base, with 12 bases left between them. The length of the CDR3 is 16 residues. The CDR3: CASSYSKEKENTEAFF. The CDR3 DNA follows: TGTGCCAGCAGTTACTCGAAAGAGAAGGAGAACACTGAAGCTTTCTTT.

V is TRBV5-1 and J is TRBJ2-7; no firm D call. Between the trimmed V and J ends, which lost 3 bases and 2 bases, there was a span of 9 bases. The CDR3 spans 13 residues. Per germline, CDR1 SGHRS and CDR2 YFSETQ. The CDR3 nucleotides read TGCGCCAGCAGCTCCGGGCTTACCTACGAGCAGTACTTC. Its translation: CASSSGLTYEQYF.

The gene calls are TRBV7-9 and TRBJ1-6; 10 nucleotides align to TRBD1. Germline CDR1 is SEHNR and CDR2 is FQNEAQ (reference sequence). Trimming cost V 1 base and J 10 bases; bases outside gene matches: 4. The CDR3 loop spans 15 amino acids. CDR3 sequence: CASSLVGQGSSPLHF. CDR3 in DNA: TGTGCCAGCAGCTTAGTGGGACAGGGGAGCTCACCCCTCCACTTT.

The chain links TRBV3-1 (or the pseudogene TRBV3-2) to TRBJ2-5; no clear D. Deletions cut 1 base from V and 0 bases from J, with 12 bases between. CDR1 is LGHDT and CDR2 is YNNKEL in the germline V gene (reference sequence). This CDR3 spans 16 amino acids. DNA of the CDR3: TGTGCCAGCAGCCAAGTCATCGACTTCCACCAAGAGACCCAGTACTTC. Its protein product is CASSQVIDFHQETQYF.

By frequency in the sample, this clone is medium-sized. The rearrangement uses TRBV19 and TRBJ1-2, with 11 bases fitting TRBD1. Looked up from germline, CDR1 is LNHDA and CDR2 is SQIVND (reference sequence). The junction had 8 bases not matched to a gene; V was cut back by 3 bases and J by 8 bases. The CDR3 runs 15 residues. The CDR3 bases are TGTGCCAGTAGTATCAGGACAGGGGGCGCGGGAGGCTACACCTTC. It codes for CASSIRTGGAGGYTF.